The clone carrying this TCR beta chain was detected a few times. These data are taken from a study of beta chain features in type 1 diabetes. Expressed TCRB transcripts were sequenced because the entire RNA isolate underwent reverse transcription. Generated by immunoSEQ multiplex PCR, the TCRdb table keeps only in-frame clones and is missing some. The data contain about 160,000 clones, 8.1% of them singletons. This CDR3 is built from 12 residues. Per the germline V gene, CDR1 is ENHRY and CDR2 is SYGVKD. With V trimmed by 6 bases and J by 6 bases, 1 base remained unmatched. The rearrangement links TRBV10-3 to TRBJ2-1; TRBD1 matches 8 bases. The sample was central memory CD4+ T cells from blood. The source is a man between 18 and 29 years old in good health. The CDR3 DNA is TGTGCCATCAGCACAGGGGGCAATGAGCAGTTCTTC. Protein product: CAISTGGNEQFF.